This TCR beta chain was captured by sequencing in a study of T cell repertoires in cytomegalovirus infection. Turning to the study itself: Through public TCR beta signatures, both CMV infection and matching HLA type were indicated.

TCRdb ran MiXCR on the reads and lists one entry per CDR3 protein. The table records roughly 100,000 distinct CDR3 sequences, 15% to 20% of them present only once. Findings and caveats of the study: Accumulated public TCR beta family frequency recognized individuals carrying CMV together with the relevant HLA. In two of eight donors, the top clonotype was HLA-C-restricted CMV-specific.

This clonotype was seen a few times. Its antigen is not identified. Trimming stripped 6 bases from V and 1 base from J, with 16 bases between. Germline loops: CDR1 DFQATT, CDR2 SNEGSKA (reference sequence). The CDR3 is 14 residues long. This receptor was identified in a human donor in good health (CMV status not recorded). Some clones in this sample may be carry-over from other donors' samples. Specimen: PBMCs. V usage is TRBV20-1 and J usage is TRBJ2-7, with D perhaps TRBD1 (5 bases). The CDR3 loop reads CSAAQPDSSYEQYF. The CDR3 DNA follows: TGCAGTGCCGCTCAGCCCGACAGTTCCTACGAGCAGTACTTC.